Listed here are 28 T cell receptor beta chains from one sample, sequenced in a study of blood T cell repertoires in COVID-19 (dated by TCRdb to about 2020). The library came from the immunoSEQ multiplex PCR assay. TCRdb obtained this table from immuneACCESS and retained in-frame rearrangements with V and J assigned. These tables miss some clones; where compared with another copy, unresolved V genes account for less than half of the shortfall, and the remainder is unexplained. This sample holds around 170,000 clones; roughly 80% were observed only once. The ten largest clones capture 14% of the sample. Sequences were obtained from peripheral blood. The receptors were gathered from a man aged 25 to 45 with active or convalescent COVID-19.

This rearrangement joins TRBV5-1 to TRBJ1-2; TRBD1 aligns across 7 bases. Germline trimming cut 0 bases from V and 8 bases from J; bases unmatched to any gene: 10. CDR3 length equals 15 residues. Germline values: CDR1 SGHRS, CDR2 YFSETQ. CDR3 protein: CASSLAQGLMEGYTF. The CDR3 DNA is TGCGCCAGCAGCTTGGCACAGGGGCTGATGGAAGGCTACACCTTC.

V and J are TRBV7-6 and TRBJ2-2, with D perhaps TRBD1 (6 bases). This CDR3 is built from 16 residues. The germline CDR1 and CDR2 sequences are SGHVS and FNYEAQ. V was shortened by 3 bases and J by 0 bases, with 11 bases between the two germline ends. CDR3 loop: CASSFLQGTNTGELFF. CDR3 in DNA: TGTGCCAGCAGCTTTCTACAGGGAACGAACACCGGGGAGCTGTTTTTT.

This clone was recorded once. This CDR3 reads CASRTSGNSPLHF. The CDR3 bases are TGCGCCAGCCGTACCTCGGGTAATTCACCCCTCCACTTT. The gene calls are TRBV5-1 and TRBJ1-6; D remains ambiguous. The germline gives CDR1 SGHRS, CDR2 YFSETQ. The CDR3 contains 13 residues. Between the trimmed V and J ends, which lost 7 bases and 6 bases, there was a span of 11 bases.

This chain links TRBV9 with TRBJ2-7, with 10 positions matching TRBD1. The J segment lost 10 bases and the V segment lost 2 bases, leaving 12 bases of the junction unmatched. This CDR3 has 15 amino acids. The germline gives CDR1 SGDLS, CDR2 YYNGEE. The CDR3 sequence is CASSVSATATGGQYF. The CDR3, as DNA: TGTGCCAGCAGCGTCTCCGCTACCGCGACAGGGGGCCAGTACTTC.

This rearrangement joins TRBV6-5 to TRBJ1-3; D remains ambiguous. In germline, CDR1 is MNHEY, CDR2 SVGAGI. The CDR3 loop spans 15 amino acids. Deletions cut 5 bases from V and 0 bases from J, with 11 bases between. The DNA of the CDR3 is TGTGCCAGCAGTAGAGGGTCCCTCTCTGGAAACACCATATATTTT. Its protein is CASSRGSLSGNTIYF.

The chain joins TRBV14 to TRBJ2-3; D remains unclear. Germline CDR1 reads SGHDN; CDR2 reads FVKESK. This CDR3 spans 12 amino acids. V was cut by 2 bases and J by 3 bases, with 3 bases left in between. In nucleotides, the CDR3 is TGTGCCAGCAGCCAACTGACAGATACGCAGTATTTT. It specifies CASSQLTDTQYF.

This clone appeared a few times. This sequence joins TRBV4-2 and TRBJ2-3, with 8 bases aligning to TRBD2. This CDR3 has 17 amino acids. The junction had 10 bases not matched to a gene; V was cut back by 0 bases and J by 5 bases. From germline, CDR1 is LGHNA and CDR2 YNFKEQ. CDR3: CASSQDVGRGARDTQYF. The CDR3 nucleotides are TGTGCCAGCAGCCAAGATGTGGGGCGGGGGGCCAGAGATACGCAGTATTTT.

The chain has TRBV5-4 and TRBJ2-3; 8 bases match TRBD2. In germline, CDR1 is SGHNT, CDR2 YYREEE (reference sequence). CDR3 length: 14 amino acids. With V trimmed by 7 bases and J by 4 bases, 8 bases remained unmatched. CDR3 nucleotides: TGTGCCAGCCTAATGGGCGGGAGGCCAGATACGCAGTATTTT. Residues: CASLMGGRPDTQYF.

V is TRBV5-1 and J is TRBJ1-2; possibly TRBD1 for D (6 bases). CDR1 and CDR2 from the germline V gene are SGHRS and YFSETQ. V dropped 0 bases and J dropped 8 bases, with 14 bases sitting between them. CDR3 length: 14 residues. This CDR3 is CASSLAWAGEGYTF. The CDR3 DNA sequence: TGCGCCAGCAGCTTGGCCTGGGCAGGGGAAGGCTACACCTTC.

The chain recombines TRBV5-6 with TRBJ2-7, with TRBD1 matching 9 bases. Germline V gene data show CDR1 as SGHDT and CDR2 as YYEEEE. After removal of 4 bases from V and 4 bases from J, the junction contained 6 bases not matched to a gene. CDR3 length: 14 amino acids. CDR3 in DNA: TGTGCCAGCAGCCGGACAGGGGTGGGGTACGAGCAGTACTTC. This translates into CASSRTGVGYEQYF.

This clone was found once. The DNA for the CDR3 is TGTGCCAGCAGACAGGGGGCCGGCTATGGCTACACCTTC. Amino acid sequence: CASRQGAGYGYTF. The chain joins TRBV25-1 to TRBJ1-2; 9 bases agree with TRBD1. The CDR3 runs to 13 residues. V was pared by 6 bases and J by 4 bases, with 3 bases of the junction left unmatched. Germline-derived CDR1 and CDR2 are MGHDK and SYGVNS.

The DNA of the CDR3 is TGTGCCTGGAGTGTACAGGGAGATACGCAGTATTTT. It specifies CAWSVQGDTQYF. The V call is TRBV30, the J call TRBJ2-3; D may be TRBD1 (6 bases). CDR3 length: 12 residues. V was cut by 0 bases and J by 5 bases, with 6 bases left in between. Germline-derived CDR1 and CDR2 are GTSNPN and SVGIG (reference sequence).

This rearrangement joins TRBV7-3 to TRBJ1-1; tentatively, D is TRBD1 (6 bases). CDR3 length equals 16 residues. The germline V and J ends were trimmed by 0 bases and 4 bases, with 15 bases remaining between them. Germline CDR1 and CDR2: SGHTA and FQGTGA. This CDR3 is CASSLTGGQRGTEAFF. The DNA of the CDR3 is TGTGCCAGCAGCTTAACGGGGGGGCAGCGTGGCACTGAAGCTTTCTTT.

This clone came up a few times. The chain is built from TRBV18 and TRBJ1-5; 12 bases are a match to TRBD1. The CDR3 has 15 residues. With 3 bases clipped from V and 5 bases from J, the junction kept 2 bases outside the gene matches. Per germline, CDR1 KGHSH and CDR2 LQKENI. CDR3 protein: CASSPGTGGDQPQHF. The DNA of the CDR3 is TGTGCCAGCTCACCCGGGACAGGGGGCGATCAGCCCCAGCATTTT.

The CDR3 reads CASSSDRVYEQYV. CDR3 coding DNA: TGTGCCAGCAGTTCTGACAGGGTTTACGAGCAGTACGTC. The chain links TRBV11-2 to TRBJ2-7; 7 nucleotides match TRBD1. CDR3 length equals 13 residues. V shed 6 bases and J 4 bases; nucleotides not matched to a gene: 6. The germline V gene encodes CDR1 SGHAT and CDR2 FQNNGV.

This clone was recorded only once. This sequence joins TRBV6-6 and TRBJ1-4, with TRBD1 matching 10 bases. The CDR3 extends over 14 amino acids. The germline gives CDR1 MNHNY, CDR2 SVGAGI (reference sequence). V gave up 4 bases and J gave up 8 bases; unmatched junction bases: 4. Written as DNA, the CDR3 is TGTGCCAGCAGTTGGGGACAGGGGAAAGAAAAACTGTTTTTT. It specifies CASSWGQGKEKLFF.

Worth noting for this clone: At one end the junction does not follow the germline gene, possibly because of a read error. The rearrangement uses TRBV11-2 and TRBJ1-2; D is possibly TRBD1 (5 bases). The V gene's germline CDR1 is SGHAT and CDR2 FQNNGV. This CDR3 comprises 14 residues. The DNA of the CDR3 is TGTGCCAGCAGCTTAGCGGTCAGGGACTACGGCTACACCTTC. It specifies CASSLAVRDYGYTF.

This rearrangement joins TRBV11-2 to TRBJ2-3; no definite D call. Per germline, CDR1 SGHAT and CDR2 FQNNGV. Trimming left V 7 bases short and J 2 bases short, with 7 bases between. The CDR3 totals 12 residues. As DNA, the CDR3 is TGTGCCAGCACCATACACACAGATACGCAGTATTTT. Translated, it gives CASTIHTDTQYF.

This chain links TRBV29-1 with TRBJ1-2, with TRBD1 matching 10 bases. V lost 7 bases and J lost 2; bases outside the gene matches: 4. The V gene's germline CDR1 is SQVTM and CDR2 ANQGSEA. This CDR3 region has 13 residues. CDR3 in DNA: TGCAGCGCCGGGACAGGGGTCAACTATGGCTACACCTTC. It yields the protein CSAGTGVNYGYTF. Looking up the rest from reference TRBV29-1 and TRBJ1-2 gives the full variable domain: SAVISQKPSRDICQRGTSLTIQCQVDSQVTMMFWYRQQPGQSLTLIATANQGSEATYESGFVIDKFPISRPNLTFSTLTVSNMSPEDSSIYLCSAGTGVNYGYTFGSGTRLTVV.

The chain combines TRBV3-1 (or the pseudogene TRBV3-2) with TRBJ1-2; D perhaps matches TRBD1 (5 bases). The CDR3 spans 18 residues. CDR1 is LGHDT and CDR2 is YNNKEL in the germline V gene (reference sequence). The germline V and J ends were trimmed by 1 base and 5 bases, with 23 bases remaining between them. In DNA, the CDR3 is TGTGCCAGCAGCCAAGTCTTACGGTACGCCAGGGCGCGATATGGCTACACCTTC. Its protein product is CASSQVLRYARARYGYTF.

This chain connects TRBV19 to TRBJ2-2, with D unclear. Between the trimmed V and J ends, which lost 0 bases and 6 bases, there was a span of 11 bases. The germline V gene encodes CDR1 LNHDA and CDR2 SQIVND (reference sequence). There are 15 residues in the CDR3. The CDR3 sequence is CASSIEPASSGELFF. The CDR3 coding sequence is TGTGCCAGTAGTATAGAACCAGCGTCTTCCGGGGAGCTGTTTTTT.

The chain uses TRBV6-5 and TRBJ1-2, with unresolved D. Germline lookup yields CDR1 MNHEY and CDR2 SVGAGI. This CDR3 is 13 amino acids long. V lost 0 bases to trimming and J lost 8 bases, with 10 bases between them. The CDR3 nucleotides are TGTGCCAGCAGTTACTCCGGGGAGGGAGGCTACACCTTC. This gives the protein CASSYSGEGGYTF.

The rearrangement joins TRBV18 to TRBJ2-3; TRBD1 might be the D (6 bases). The CDR3 has 15 residues. Germline values: CDR1 KGHSH, CDR2 LQKENI. Trimming cost V 5 bases and J 3 bases, with 15 bases left between them. The CDR3 coding sequence is TGTGCCAGCTCATCCGCAGGGGCGAAGACAGATACGCAGTATTTT. Translating gives CASSSAGAKTDTQYF.

This rearrangement joins TRBV10-3 to TRBJ2-3; 8 bases agree with TRBD1. The CDR3 contains 14 residues. Germline V gives CDR1 ENHRY, CDR2 SYGVKD. After removal of 5 bases from V and 1 base from J, the junction contained 2 bases not matched to a gene. The DNA of the CDR3 is TGTGCCATCAGTCCGGGACAGGGCACAGATACGCAGTATTTT. The encoded protein is CAISPGQGTDTQYF.

This clone was recorded a few times. The J gene is TRBJ1-2, the V gene TRBV4-3; 7 nucleotides line up with TRBD1. CDR1 and CDR2 (germline): LGHNA, YSLEER. This CDR3 is 17 amino acids long. J gave up 5 bases and V 2 bases, and 14 bases lay outside the gene matches. The CDR3 loop reads CASSQFTGQVGWYGYTF. The DNA of the CDR3 is TGCGCCAGCAGCCAATTTACTGGACAGGTTGGATGGTATGGCTACACCTTC.

This clone turned up a few times. The chain carries TRBV12-3 or TRBV12-4 and TRBJ2-5, with 8 bases lining up with TRBD2. The V segment lost 6 bases and the J segment 4 bases; nucleotides outside the gene matches: 4. CDR3 length: 13 amino acids. The CDR3 protein is CASRLGGVETQYF. The CDR3 DNA reads TGTGCCAGCAGACTCGGGGGGGTAGAGACCCAGTACTTC.

This chain links TRBV20-1 with TRBJ1-5, with a possible D match to TRBD1 (5 bases). CDR1 is DFQATT, CDR2 SNEGSKA, per germline (reference sequence). V was pared by 3 bases and J by 9 bases, with 6 bases between. The CDR3 contains 10 residues. The CDR3 region is CSASRGPQHF. In nucleotides, the CDR3 is TGCAGTGCTAGTAGGGGGCCCCAGCATTTT.

V and J are TRBV6-5 and TRBJ1-1; D remains ambiguous. Deletions cut 5 bases from V and 4 bases from J, with 11 bases between. The V gene's germline CDR1 is MNHEY and CDR2 SVGAGI. This CDR3 is 13 amino acids long. The CDR3 DNA reads TGTGCCAGCAGTCCCCGAGAACGCACTGAAGCTTTCTTT. Its translation is CASSPRERTEAFF.